The 25 T cell receptor beta chains in this list originate from one sample, sequenced in a study of blood T cell repertoires in COVID-19. Clones were read by immunoSEQ multiplex PCR, and TCRdb kept only the in-frame ones, dropping some. The sample consists of roughly 120,000 clones, roughly 92% of them appearing once. Sequencing was carried out using peripheral blood. These receptors were taken from a man aged 50-60 years with COVID-19, enrolled during active disease.

This clone was detected once. The J gene is TRBJ2-3, the V gene TRBV12-5; possibly TRBD2 for D (7 bases). Trimming cost V 1 base and J 6 bases, with 23 bases left between them. Germline lookup yields CDR1 LGHNT and CDR2 FRNRAP. The CDR3 is made up of 18 amino acids. This CDR3 reads CASGLEPSGGGVVDTQYF. CDR3 nucleotides: TGTGCTAGTGGTTTGGAACCCTCCGGCGGGGGCGTTGTCGATACGCAGTATTTT.

The CDR3 nucleotides are TGCAGTGCCAGAGCATCCTACGAGCAGTACGTC. Its translation: CSARASYEQYV. The chain employs TRBV20-1 and TRBJ2-7; D ambiguous. Looked up from germline, CDR1 is DFQATT and CDR2 is SNEGSKA (reference sequence). The CDR3 has 11 amino acids.

The chain has TRBV7-2 and TRBJ2-3; 7 bases line up with TRBD2. Germline CDR1 is SGHTA and CDR2 is FQGNSA. CDR3 length: 16 residues. Trimming at V came to 2 bases and at J to 5 bases, leaving 10 bases not matched to a gene. The chain's CDR3 is CASSLRRGGNGDTQYF. CDR3 bases: TGTGCCAGCAGCTTAAGACGGGGAGGGAATGGAGATACGCAGTATTTT. The entire variable domain, with the rest obtained from reference TRBV7-2 and TRBJ2-3, is as follows: GAGVSQSPSNKVTEKGKDVELRCDPISGHTALYWYRQSLGQGLEFLIYFQGNSAPDKSGLPSDRFSAERTGGSVSTLTIQRTQQEDSAVYLCASSLRRGGNGDTQYFGPGTRLTVL.

This clone appeared once. This rearrangement joins TRBV5-1 to TRBJ1-4, with 7 nucleotides matching TRBD1. In germline, CDR1 is SGHRS, CDR2 YFSETQ. There are 16 residues in the CDR3. V shed 4 bases, J shed 7 bases, and the junction held 13 bases outside the gene matches. CDR3 in DNA: TGCGCCAGCAGCCGGGAATCCGGGACAGCAGGTGAAAAACTGTTTTTT. It yields the protein CASSRESGTAGEKLFF.

The chain carries TRBV6-5 and TRBJ2-3; D gene ambiguous. This CDR3 is 12 amino acids long. Germline values: CDR1 MNHEY, CDR2 SVGAGI. V was trimmed by 6 bases and J by 6 bases, leaving 10 bases between them. The CDR3 DNA reads TGTGCCAGCAGGCGATTCGAGGATACGCAGTATTTT. Its translation: CASRRFEDTQYF.

The chain has TRBV27 and TRBJ2-7, with 10 bases that match TRBD2. CDR1 MNHEY and CDR2 SMNVEV come from the germline V gene (reference sequence). The V and J ends lost 0 bases and 4 bases, in that order; junction bases with no gene match: 0. This CDR3 has 14 residues. CDR3 bases: TGTGCCAGCAGTTTATCAGCGGGAGGGTACGAGCAGTACTTC. Protein: CASSLSAGGYEQYF.

The chain combines TRBV2 with TRBJ1-1, with D unclear. Trimming pared 7 bases from V and 4 bases from J, leaving 13 bases between. CDR1 SNHLY and CDR2 FYNNEI come from the germline V gene. The CDR3 consists of 13 residues. CDR3 in amino acids: CASIPGRSTEAFF. In DNA form, the CDR3 reads TGTGCCAGCATTCCGGGGAGGTCCACTGAAGCTTTCTTT. Drawing the rest from reference TRBV2 and TRBJ1-1, the complete variable domain is EPEVTQTPSHQVTQMGQEVILRCVPISNHLYFYWYRQILGQKVEFLVSFYNNEISEKSEIFDDQFSVERPDGSNFTLKIRSTKLEDSAMYFCASIPGRSTEAFFGQGTRLTVV.

CDR3 region: CASSPQDRGTSDGANVLTF. DNA for the CDR3: TGTGCCAGTAGTCCTCAGGACAGGGGAACCTCTGATGGGGCCAACGTCCTGACTTTC. This rearrangement joins TRBV19 to TRBJ2-6; 9 bases line up with TRBD1. The V gene end was trimmed by 5 bases and the J gene end by 3 bases; junction bases not matched to a gene: 14. The CDR3 runs 19 residues. Germline values: CDR1 LNHDA, CDR2 SQIVND (reference sequence).

The chain links TRBV10-3 to TRBJ2-7; tentative D call: TRBD2 (6 bases). The CDR3 totals 14 residues. Germline CDR1 ENHRY, CDR2 SYGVKD. V was trimmed by 8 bases and J by 0 bases, leaving 14 bases between them. The CDR3 DNA is TGTGCCATCTCTTTGGCGGGAAGCTCCTACGAGCAGTACTTC. This encodes CAISLAGSSYEQYF.

This clone was observed a few times. This chain uses TRBV3-1 (or the pseudogene TRBV3-2) with TRBJ2-2; TRBD2 agrees at 10 bases. Germline-derived CDR1 and CDR2 are LGHDT and YNNKEL (reference sequence). The junction had 10 bases not matched to a gene; V was cut back by 5 bases and J by 7 bases. The CDR3 spans 16 residues. Written as DNA, the CDR3 is TGTGCCAGCAGCACCCGATTTAGCGGGGGGCGCGGGGAGCTGTTTTTT. Protein: CASSTRFSGGRGELFF.

This rearrangement joins TRBV2 to TRBJ1-3; 9 bases match TRBD1. Per germline, CDR1 SNHLY and CDR2 FYNNEI. The CDR3 has 18 residues. V lost 5 bases, J lost 0 bases, and 11 bases stayed unmatched. The CDR3 nucleotides are TGTGCCAGCAGTAAGTCGACAGGGGGTTTACGCTCTGGAAACACCATATATTTT. Amino acids: CASSKSTGGLRSGNTIYF.

The chain joins TRBV6-5 to TRBJ2-7; D gene unclear. Germline CDR1 MNHEY, CDR2 SVGAGI. Trimming took 2 bases from V and 3 from J, leaving 11 bases between them. The CDR3 is 14 residues long. The CDR3 reads CASSYRIGYYEQYV. CDR3 nucleotides: TGTGCCAGCAGTTACCGTATCGGGTACTACGAGCAGTACGTC.

This clone is a singleton in its sample. The chain recombines TRBV19 with TRBJ2-7, with 10 nucleotides matching TRBD1. Unmatched junction bases numbered 6, after V lost 5 bases and J lost 2 bases. The CDR3 is 15 residues long. From germline, CDR1 is LNHDA and CDR2 SQIVND (reference sequence). The CDR3 protein is CASSRSGTGAYEQYF. In DNA form, the CDR3 reads TGTGCCAGTAGTCGGTCCGGGACAGGGGCCTACGAGCAGTACTTC.

This chain uses TRBV30 with TRBJ1-3, with D perhaps matching TRBD1 (5 bases). The CDR3 contains 14 residues. Germline assignment: CDR1 GTSNPN and CDR2 SVGIG (reference sequence). Trimming took 4 bases from V and 0 from J, leaving 10 bases between them. CDR3 sequence: CAWTRQFSGNTIYF. The CDR3 DNA follows: TGTGCCTGGACCAGACAGTTCTCTGGAAACACCATATATTTT.

The chain joins TRBV11-1 to TRBJ2-3, with 8 bases aligning to TRBD2. V dropped 4 bases and J dropped 0; count of bases not matched to a gene: 6. The germline V gene has CDR1 SGHAT and CDR2 FQDESV (reference sequence). This CDR3 has 16 amino acids. As DNA, the CDR3 is TGTGCCAGCAGCTACCTAGCGGGCCTAAGCACAGATACGCAGTATTTT. Translating it yields CASSYLAGLSTDTQYF. The full variable domain, its missing parts supplied by reference TRBV11-1 and TRBJ2-3, is EAEVAQSPRYKITEKSQAVAFWCDPISGHATLYWYRQILGQGPELLVQFQDESVVDDSQLPKDRFSAERLKGVDSTLKIQPAELGDSAMYLCASSYLAGLSTDTQYFGPGTRLTVL.

The chain links TRBV7-2 to TRBJ1-4; 8 bases are a match to TRBD1. Germline CDR1 and CDR2: SGHTA and FQGNSA. J was trimmed by 5 bases and V by 6 bases; bases with no gene match: 2. There are 13 residues in the CDR3. The CDR3 here is CASRRTGNEKLFF. CDR3 nucleotides: TGTGCCAGCAGACGGACAGGGAATGAAAAACTGTTTTTT.

The chain is built from TRBV6-5 and TRBJ2-3; 8 positions agree with TRBD2. CDR1 MNHEY and CDR2 SVGAGI come from the germline V gene. This CDR3 region has 14 residues. V shed 4 bases and J 5 bases; nucleotides not matched to a gene: 5. In DNA, the CDR3 is TGTGCCAGCAGTTTAGGCGGGAGGTTAGATACGCAGTATTTT. Amino acid sequence: CASSLGGRLDTQYF.

The sample holds one count of this clone. The chain couples TRBV3-1 (or the pseudogene TRBV3-2) to TRBJ2-4, with 14 bases identical to TRBD2. Germline values: CDR1 LGHDT, CDR2 YNNKEL (reference sequence). With V trimmed by 4 bases and J by 0 bases, 5 bases remained unmatched. This CDR3 has 18 amino acids. The CDR3 protein is CASSPAGTSGRAKNIQYF. The DNA of the CDR3 is TGTGCCAGCAGCCCAGCCGGGACTAGCGGGAGAGCCAAAAACATTCAGTACTTC.

There are a few counts of this clone. The J gene is TRBJ2-2, the V gene TRBV6-4; the D gene is possibly TRBD2 (5 bases). The length of the CDR3 is 13 residues. The germline V gene has CDR1 MRHNA and CDR2 SNTAGT. Trimming stripped 3 bases from V and 5 bases from J, with 7 bases between. The DNA for the CDR3 is TGTGCCAGCAGTGAGGAGGTTACCGGGGAGCTGTTTTTT. Its protein product is CASSEEVTGELFF.

The genes are TRBV27 and TRBJ1-3, with 8 bases aligning to TRBD1. The V segment lost 1 base and the J segment 4 bases; nucleotides outside the gene matches: 15. The CDR3 is 19 residues long. Germline V lookup: CDR1 MNHEY, CDR2 SMNVEV (reference sequence). The CDR3 sequence: CASSLWTGRTDNLGNTIYF. The CDR3 DNA sequence: TGTGCCAGCAGTTTATGGACAGGGAGAACCGATAATCTGGGAAACACCATATATTTT.

This sequence joins TRBV29-1 and TRBJ2-5; D is perhaps TRBD2 (6 bases). The CDR3 extends over 13 amino acids. Trimming took 6 bases from V and 4 from J, leaving 15 bases between them. The germline gives CDR1 SQVTM, CDR2 ANQGSEA. In nucleotides, the CDR3 is TGCAGCGTAGCGGGTCCCGGGGGAGAGACCCAGTACTTC. Residues: CSVAGPGGETQYF.

The chain uses TRBV28 and TRBJ1-1; TRBD1 agrees at 10 bases. The CDR3 runs to 14 residues. After removal of 4 bases from V and 7 bases from J, the junction contained 6 bases not matched to a gene. CDR1 is MDHEN, CDR2 SYDVKM, per germline. CDR3 sequence reads: CASSSGQGDGEAFF. CDR3 DNA: TGTGCCAGCAGTTCCGGACAGGGGGACGGTGAAGCTTTCTTT.

This sequence joins TRBV19 and TRBJ1-2; TRBD1 matches at 10 bases. Looked up from germline, CDR1 is LNHDA and CDR2 is SQIVND (reference sequence). The CDR3 has 16 amino acids. J lost 4 bases, V lost 10 bases, and 15 bases had no gene match. The CDR3 here is CATYAIRDRGLYGYTF. In nucleotides, the CDR3 is TGTGCCACTTATGCAATCCGGGACAGGGGTCTCTATGGCTACACCTTC.

The chain recombines TRBV13 with TRBJ2-7; maybe TRBD1 (6 bases). The CDR3 is made up of 14 amino acids. Germline CDR1 PRHDT, CDR2 FYEKMQ (reference sequence). V dropped 2 bases and J dropped 3 bases, with 11 bases sitting between them. In nucleotides, the CDR3 is TGTGCCAGCAGCTTAACGCAGGGGTTCTACGAGCAGTACTTC. It is translated as CASSLTQGFYEQYF.

This chain joins TRBV5-6 and TRBJ2-1, with 7 bases fitting TRBD2. The germline gives CDR1 SGHDT, CDR2 YYEEEE. Trimming cost V 6 bases and J 9 bases; bases outside gene matches: 15. The CDR3 has 15 amino acids. The CDR3 here is CASTTSGTIVPEQFF. The CDR3 DNA sequence: TGTGCCAGCACAACCTCCGGGACTATCGTCCCTGAGCAGTTCTTC.